What follows describes a single TCR beta chain. The data were produced by immunoSEQ multiplex PCR, yet TCRdb's version contains in-frame clones alone and is incomplete. The table shows some 82,000 clones, with about 97% occurring only once. This sample was included in a study of technical replicates of blood from a handful of donors. V lost 2 bases and J lost 5; bases outside the gene matches: 5. The CDR3 totals 14 residues. CDR1 SGHNT and CDR2 YYREEE come from the germline V gene (reference sequence). The sample was T cells isolated from PBMCs. The chain recombines TRBV5-4 with TRBJ2-7; 9 nucleotides align to TRBD1. The TCR was taken from a human donor in good health. CDR3 protein: CASSFGTGKNEQYF. CDR3 DNA sequence: TGTGCCAGCAGCTTCGGGACAGGGAAAAACGAGCAGTACTTC. The full variable domain, completed using reference TRBV5-4 and TRBJ2-7, is ETGVTQSPTHLIKTRGQQVTLRCSSQSGHNTVSWYQQALGQGPQFIFQYYREEENGRGNFPPRFSGLQFPNYSSELNVNALELDDSALYLCASSFGTGKNEQYFGPGTRLTVT.